The T cell receptor beta chain described here comes from a study of T cell responses to AZD1222 COVID-19 vaccine. Data came from immunoSEQ multiplex PCR; TCRdb stores just in-frame clones and leaves some out. The table includes 90,000 to 130,000 clones, more than 90% detected once. Second-dose groups at about 4 or about 12 weeks were pooled. This CDR3 is built from 13 residues. V was pared by 7 bases and J by 7 bases, with 14 bases between. Germline CDR1 and CDR2: WSHSY and SAAADI. This chain links TRBV10-2 with TRBJ2-1; the D call may be TRBD1 or TRBD2 (6 bases each). This sequence was found in an adult who received the AZD1222 COVID-19 vaccine. The sample was peripheral blood, taken 28 days after the second AZD1222 dose. Here the CDR3 DNA reads TGCGCCAGCAAGTTAGGGGGGAAGAATGAGCAGTTCTTC. It codes for CASKLGGKNEQFF.